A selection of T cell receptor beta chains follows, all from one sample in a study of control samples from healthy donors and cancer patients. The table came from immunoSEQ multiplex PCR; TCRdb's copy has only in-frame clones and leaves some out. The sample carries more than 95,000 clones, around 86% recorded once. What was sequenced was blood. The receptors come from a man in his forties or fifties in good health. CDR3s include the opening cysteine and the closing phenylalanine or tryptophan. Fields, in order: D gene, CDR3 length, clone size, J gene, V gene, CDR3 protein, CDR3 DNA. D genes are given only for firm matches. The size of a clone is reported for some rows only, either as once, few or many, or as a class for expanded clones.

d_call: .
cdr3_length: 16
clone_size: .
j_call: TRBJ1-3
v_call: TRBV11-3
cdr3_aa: CASSLGPGDSGNTIYF
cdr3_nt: TGTGCCAGCAGCTTAGGACCCGGCGACTCTGGAAACACCATATATTTT

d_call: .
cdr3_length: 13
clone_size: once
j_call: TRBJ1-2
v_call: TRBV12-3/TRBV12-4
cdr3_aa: CASSLGVAYGYTF
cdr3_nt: TGTGCCAGCAGTTTAGGTGTGGCCTATGGCTACACCTTC

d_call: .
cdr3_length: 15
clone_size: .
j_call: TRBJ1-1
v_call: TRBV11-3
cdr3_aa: CARSLGGRAGAEAFF
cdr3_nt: TGTGCCCGCAGCTTAGGGGGGAGGGCGGGCGCTGAAGCTTTCTTT

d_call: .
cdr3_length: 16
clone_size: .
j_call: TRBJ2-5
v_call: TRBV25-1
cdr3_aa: CASSAFMTERKETQYF
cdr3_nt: TGTGCCAGCAGTGCATTCATGACTGAGCGCAAAGAGACCCAGTACTTC

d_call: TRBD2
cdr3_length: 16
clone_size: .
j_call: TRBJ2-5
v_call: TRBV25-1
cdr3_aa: CASSSKGLAGEETQYF
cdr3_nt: TGTGCCAGCAGCTCAAAAGGACTAGCGGGGGAAGAGACCCAGTACTTC

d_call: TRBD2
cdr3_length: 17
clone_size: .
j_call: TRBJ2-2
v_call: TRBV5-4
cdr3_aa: CASSLYSRASGAGELFF
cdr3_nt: TGTGCCAGCAGCTTGTATAGTAGGGCTAGCGGGGCCGGGGAGCTGTTTTTT

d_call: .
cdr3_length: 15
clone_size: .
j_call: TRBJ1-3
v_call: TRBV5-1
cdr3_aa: CASSLSRFPGNTIYF
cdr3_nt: TGCGCCAGCAGCTTGTCCAGGTTCCCTGGAAACACCATATATTTT

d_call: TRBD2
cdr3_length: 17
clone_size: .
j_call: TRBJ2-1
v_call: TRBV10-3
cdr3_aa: CAISGLAGGTSYNEQFF
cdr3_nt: TGTGCCATCAGTGGACTAGCGGGGGGAACGTCCTACAATGAGCAGTTCTTC

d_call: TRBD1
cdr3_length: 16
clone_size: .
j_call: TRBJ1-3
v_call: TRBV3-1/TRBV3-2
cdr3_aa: CASSHPTGGKGNTIYF
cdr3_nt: TGTGCCAGCAGCCATCCGACAGGGGGGAAGGGAAACACCATATATTTT

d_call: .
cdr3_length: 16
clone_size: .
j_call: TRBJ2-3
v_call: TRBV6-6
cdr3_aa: CASSLRSLGNTDTQYF
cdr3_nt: TGTGCCAGCAGTTTAAGGTCGCTGGGGAACACAGATACGCAGTATTTT

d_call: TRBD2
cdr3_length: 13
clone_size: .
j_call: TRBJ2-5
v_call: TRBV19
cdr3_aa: CASSKRLAETQYF
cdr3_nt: TGTGCCAGTAGTAAGAGACTAGCGGAGACCCAGTACTTC

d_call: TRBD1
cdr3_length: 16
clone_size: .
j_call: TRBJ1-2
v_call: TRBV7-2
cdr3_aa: CASSLGGDRDIYGYTF
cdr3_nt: TGTGCCAGCAGCCTCGGGGGGGACAGGGACATCTATGGCTACACCTTC

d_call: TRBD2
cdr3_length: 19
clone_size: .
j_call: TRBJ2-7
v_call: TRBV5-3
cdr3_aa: CARSPQRLAGGPSSYEQYF
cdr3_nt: TGTGCCAGAAGCCCTCAGCGACTAGCGGGGGGGCCCTCCTCCTACGAGCAGTACTTC

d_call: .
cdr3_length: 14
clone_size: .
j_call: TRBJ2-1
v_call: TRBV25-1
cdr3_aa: CASSEGPGRNEQFF
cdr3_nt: TGTGCCAGCAGTGAAGGACCAGGGAGGAATGAGCAGTTCTTC

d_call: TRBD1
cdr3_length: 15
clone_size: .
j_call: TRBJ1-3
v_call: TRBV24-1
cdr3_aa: CATNRWTGSGNTIYF
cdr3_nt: TGTGCCACCAACAGATGGACAGGGTCTGGAAACACCATATATTTT